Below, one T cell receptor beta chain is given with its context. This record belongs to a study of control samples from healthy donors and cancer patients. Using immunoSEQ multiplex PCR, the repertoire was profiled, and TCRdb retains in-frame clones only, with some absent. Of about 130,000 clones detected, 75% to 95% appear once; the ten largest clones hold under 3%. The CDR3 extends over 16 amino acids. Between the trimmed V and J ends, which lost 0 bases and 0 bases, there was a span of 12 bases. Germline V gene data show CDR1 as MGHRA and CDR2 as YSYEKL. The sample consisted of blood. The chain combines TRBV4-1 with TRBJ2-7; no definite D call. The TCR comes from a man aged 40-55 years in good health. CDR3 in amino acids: CASSQESGRTSYEQYF. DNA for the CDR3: TGCGCCAGCAGCCAAGAGTCTGGCCGGACCTCCTACGAGCAGTACTTC.